The rows below give T cell receptor beta chains drawn from one sample of a study of blood T cell repertoires in COVID-19. Clones were sequenced by immunoSEQ multiplex PCR, and TCRdb holds only the in-frame ones, with some missing. Here the sample spans under 95,000 clones, roughly 78% being singletons. The sample comprised peripheral blood. Receptors were obtained from an elderly woman with acute or convalescent COVID-19. The CDR3 runs from the conserved cysteine through the conserved F or W. A D gene is named only where the DNA matches it firmly. Where a row states a size, it is once, few, many or the class of an expanded clone; other rows omit it.

v_call: TRBV2; clone_size: -; j_call: TRBJ2-7; d_call: -; cdr3_length: 14; cdr3_aa: CASTLGEGSYEQYF; cdr3_nt: TGTGCCAGCACCCTCGGAGAGGGATCCTACGAGCAGTACTTC
v_call: TRBV4-1; clone_size: -; j_call: TRBJ2-7; d_call: -; cdr3_length: 15; cdr3_aa: CASSQERSGTYEQYF; cdr3_nt: TGCGCCAGCAGCCAAGAGAGAAGCGGCACCTACGAGCAGTACTTC
v_call: TRBV6-5; clone_size: once; j_call: TRBJ2-2; d_call: -; cdr3_length: 14; cdr3_aa: CASIGRDFAGELFF; cdr3_nt: TGTGCCAGCATTGGCAGGGATTTCGCCGGGGAGCTGTTTTTT
v_call: TRBV11-2; clone_size: -; j_call: TRBJ1-5; d_call: -; cdr3_length: 12; cdr3_aa: CASSLGSGTQHF; cdr3_nt: TGTGCCAGCAGCTTAGGGTCCGGGACCCAGCATTTT
v_call: TRBV5-1; clone_size: -; j_call: TRBJ2-5; d_call: TRBD2; cdr3_length: 13; cdr3_aa: CASSRAGGETQYF; cdr3_nt: TGCGCCAGCAGCCGCGCCGGGGGGGAGACCCAGTACTTC
v_call: TRBV4-1; clone_size: -; j_call: TRBJ2-1; d_call: -; cdr3_length: 15; cdr3_aa: CASSQERGRYNEQFF; cdr3_nt: TGCGCCAGCAGCCAAGAAAGGGGCCGATACAATGAGCAGTTCTTC
v_call: TRBV14; clone_size: -; j_call: TRBJ1-2; d_call: -; cdr3_length: 14; cdr3_aa: CASSQDRGSYGYTF; cdr3_nt: TGTGCCAGCAGCCAAGACAGGGGATCCTATGGCTACACCTTC
v_call: TRBV18; clone_size: -; j_call: TRBJ1-1; d_call: -; cdr3_length: 17; cdr3_aa: CASSPQVAGPTGTEAFF; cdr3_nt: TGTGCCAGCTCACCACAGGTGGCGGGCCCAACGGGGACTGAAGCTTTCTTT
v_call: TRBV2; clone_size: -; j_call: TRBJ2-7; d_call: TRBD2; cdr3_length: 15; cdr3_aa: CASSEGGLAGYEQYF; cdr3_nt: TGTGCCAGCAGTGAAGGGGGACTAGCGGGGTACGAGCAGTACTTC
v_call: TRBV5-1; clone_size: once; j_call: TRBJ2-7; d_call: TRBD2; cdr3_length: 18; cdr3_aa: CASSLAPGLAGVRYEQYF; cdr3_nt: TGCGCCAGCAGCTTGGCCCCCGGACTAGCGGGAGTCCGGTACGAGCAGTACTTC
v_call: TRBV2; clone_size: -; j_call: TRBJ2-3; d_call: -; cdr3_length: 14; cdr3_aa: CASSYASAGDTQYF; cdr3_nt: TGTGCCAGCAGTTACGCCTCGGCGGGAGATACGCAGTATTTT
v_call: TRBV14; clone_size: -; j_call: TRBJ1-3; d_call: TRBD1; cdr3_length: 15; cdr3_aa: CASSSWGQGVGTIYF; cdr3_nt: TGTGCCAGCAGCTCTTGGGGACAGGGGGTCGGCACCATATATTTT
v_call: TRBV29-1; clone_size: -; j_call: TRBJ1-2; d_call: -; cdr3_length: 14; cdr3_aa: CSARQVGQGYGYTF; cdr3_nt: TGCAGCGCCCGGCAGGTGGGGCAGGGCTATGGCTACACCTTC
v_call: TRBV7-9; clone_size: -; j_call: TRBJ2-1; d_call: TRBD2; cdr3_length: 16; cdr3_aa: CASSPPGLATYNEQFF; cdr3_nt: TGTGCCAGCAGCCCCCCGGGACTAGCTACCTACAATGAGCAGTTCTTC
v_call: TRBV10-3; clone_size: many; j_call: TRBJ1-2; d_call: TRBD1; cdr3_length: 14; cdr3_aa: CAISLTGGNYGYTF; cdr3_nt: TGTGCCATCAGTCTTACAGGGGGGAACTATGGCTACACCTTC
v_call: TRBV5-1; clone_size: once; j_call: TRBJ2-7; d_call: -; cdr3_length: 16; cdr3_aa: CASSSSGTPGPYEQYF; cdr3_nt: TGCGCCAGCAGCTCCTCAGGGACACCAGGCCCCTACGAGCAGTACTTC
v_call: TRBV19; clone_size: -; j_call: TRBJ2-4; d_call: -; cdr3_length: 21; cdr3_aa: CASSHPRSGLLAKVAKNIQYF; cdr3_nt: TGTGCCAGTAGCCATCCCAGGTCCGGACTTTTGGCAAAGGTGGCCAAAAACATTCAGTACTTC
v_call: TRBV10-2; clone_size: -; j_call: TRBJ2-7; d_call: TRBD1; cdr3_length: 16; cdr3_aa: CASSSHLGQAPYEQYF; cdr3_nt: TGCGCCAGCAGTTCCCACCTTGGACAGGCCCCCTACGAGCAGTACTTC
v_call: TRBV28; clone_size: -; j_call: TRBJ1-2; d_call: -; cdr3_length: 14; cdr3_aa: CASSLIDRLYGYTF; cdr3_nt: TGTGCCAGCAGTTTAATTGACAGACTGTATGGCTACACCTTC
v_call: TRBV12-3/TRBV12-4; clone_size: -; j_call: TRBJ2-5; d_call: -; cdr3_length: 12; cdr3_aa: CASSRAGQTQYF; cdr3_nt: TGTGCCAGCAGCAGGGCGGGACAGACCCAGTACTTC